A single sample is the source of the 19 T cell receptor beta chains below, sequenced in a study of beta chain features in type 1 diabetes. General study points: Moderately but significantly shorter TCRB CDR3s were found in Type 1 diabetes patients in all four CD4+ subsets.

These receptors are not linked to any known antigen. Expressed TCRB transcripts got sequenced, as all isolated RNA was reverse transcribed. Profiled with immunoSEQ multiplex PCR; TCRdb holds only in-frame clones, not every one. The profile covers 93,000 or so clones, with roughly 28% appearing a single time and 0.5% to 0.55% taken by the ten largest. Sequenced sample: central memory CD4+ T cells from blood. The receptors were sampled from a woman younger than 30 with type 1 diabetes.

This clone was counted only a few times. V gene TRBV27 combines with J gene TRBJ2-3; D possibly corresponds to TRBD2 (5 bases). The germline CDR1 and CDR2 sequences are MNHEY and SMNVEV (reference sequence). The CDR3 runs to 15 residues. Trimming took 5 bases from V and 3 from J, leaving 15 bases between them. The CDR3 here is CASSPQGRTTDTQYF. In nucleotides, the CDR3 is TGTGCCAGCAGTCCCCAAGGACGGACTACAGATACGCAGTATTTT.

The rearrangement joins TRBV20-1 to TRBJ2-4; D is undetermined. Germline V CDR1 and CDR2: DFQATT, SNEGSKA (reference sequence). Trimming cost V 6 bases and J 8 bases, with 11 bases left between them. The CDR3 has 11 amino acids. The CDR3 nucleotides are TGCAGTGCCGCCTCACAAGACATTCAGTACTTC. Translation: CSAASQDIQYF.

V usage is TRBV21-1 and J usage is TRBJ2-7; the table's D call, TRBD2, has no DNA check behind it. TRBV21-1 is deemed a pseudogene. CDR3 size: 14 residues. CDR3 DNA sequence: TGTGCCAGCAGCAAAGTTAGGGGGGGCTACGAGCAGTACGTC. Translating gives CASSKVRGGYEQYV.

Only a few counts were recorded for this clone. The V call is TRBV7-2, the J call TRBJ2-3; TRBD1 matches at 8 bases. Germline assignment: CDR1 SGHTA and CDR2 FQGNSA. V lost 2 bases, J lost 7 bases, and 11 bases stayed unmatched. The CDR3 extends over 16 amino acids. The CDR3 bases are TGTGCCAGCAGCTTACATAGTGGACAGGGAGGAAATACGCAGTATTTT. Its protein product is CASSLHSGQGGNTQYF.

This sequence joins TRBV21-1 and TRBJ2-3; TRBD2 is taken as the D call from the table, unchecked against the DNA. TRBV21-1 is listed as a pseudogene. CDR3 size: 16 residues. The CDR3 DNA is TGTGCCAGCAGCAATAGCGGGGTAGAGAGTACAGATACGCAGTATTTT. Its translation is CASSNSGVESTDTQYF.

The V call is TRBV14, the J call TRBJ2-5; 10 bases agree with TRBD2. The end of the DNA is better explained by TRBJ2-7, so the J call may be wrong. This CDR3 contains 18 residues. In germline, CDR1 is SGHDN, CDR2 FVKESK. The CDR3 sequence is CASSQELSGRGFAGEQYF. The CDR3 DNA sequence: TGTGCCAGCAGCCAGGAACTGAGCGGGAGGGGATTCGCCGGCGAGCAGTACTTC.

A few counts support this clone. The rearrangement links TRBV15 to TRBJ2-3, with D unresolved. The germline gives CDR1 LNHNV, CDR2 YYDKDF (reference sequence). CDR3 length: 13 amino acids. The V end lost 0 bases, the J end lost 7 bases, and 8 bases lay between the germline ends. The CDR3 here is CATSREQSNTQYF. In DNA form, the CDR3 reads TGTGCCACCAGCAGAGAACAGTCAAATACGCAGTATTTT.

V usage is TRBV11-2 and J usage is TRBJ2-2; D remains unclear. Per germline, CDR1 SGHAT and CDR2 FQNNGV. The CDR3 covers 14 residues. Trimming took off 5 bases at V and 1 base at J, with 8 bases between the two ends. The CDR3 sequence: CASSPNRNTGELFF. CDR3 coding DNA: TGTGCCAGCAGCCCGAACAGGAACACCGGGGAGCTGTTTTTT.

The CDR3 coding sequence is TGTGCCAGCAGCGTAGCTCTTCGAGAGACCCAGTACTTC. It yields the protein CASSVALRETQYF. The chain is built from TRBV9 and TRBJ2-5; D call uncertain. The germline V gene has CDR1 SGDLS and CDR2 YYNGEE. Trimming removed 0 bases from V and 4 bases from J, with 7 bases in between. The CDR3 runs 13 residues.

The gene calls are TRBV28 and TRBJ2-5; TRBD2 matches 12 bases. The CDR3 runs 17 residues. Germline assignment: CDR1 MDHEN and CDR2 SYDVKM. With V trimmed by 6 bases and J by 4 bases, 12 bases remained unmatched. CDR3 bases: TGTGCCAGCAGCCGCGCGGGACTAGCGGGTCCAGGAGAGACCCAGTACTTC. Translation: CASSRAGLAGPGETQYF. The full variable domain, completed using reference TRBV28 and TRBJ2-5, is DVKVTQSSRYLVKRTGEKVFLECVQDMDHENMFWYRQDPGLGLRLIYFSYDVKMKEKGDIPEGYSVSREKKERFSLILESASTNQTSMYLCASSRAGLAGPGETQYFGPGTRLLVL.

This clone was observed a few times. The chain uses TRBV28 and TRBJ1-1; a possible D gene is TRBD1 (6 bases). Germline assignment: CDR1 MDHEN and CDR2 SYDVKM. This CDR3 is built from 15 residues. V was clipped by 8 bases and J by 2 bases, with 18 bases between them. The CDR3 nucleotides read TGTGCCAGCTCAATCGGAGGGGGGGGAAACACTGAAGCTTTCTTT. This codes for CASSIGGGGNTEAFF.

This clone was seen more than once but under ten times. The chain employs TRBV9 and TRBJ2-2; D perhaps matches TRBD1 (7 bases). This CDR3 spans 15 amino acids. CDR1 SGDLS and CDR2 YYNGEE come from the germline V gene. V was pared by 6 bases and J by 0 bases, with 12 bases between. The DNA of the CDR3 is TGTGCCAGCACCCCAGGGGGGTCGAACACCGGGGAGCTGTTTTTT. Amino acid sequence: CASTPGGSNTGELFF.

CDR3 nucleotides: TGCGCCAGCAGCCTGAGCGGGAGGCCTCCCTACAATGAGCAGTTCTTC. This sequence encodes CASSLSGRPPYNEQFF. The chain is built from TRBV4-3 and TRBJ2-1, with TRBD2 matching 9 bases. This CDR3 is built from 16 residues. CDR1 LGHNA and CDR2 YSLEER come from the germline V gene. V gave up 4 bases and J gave up 2 bases; unmatched junction bases: 6.

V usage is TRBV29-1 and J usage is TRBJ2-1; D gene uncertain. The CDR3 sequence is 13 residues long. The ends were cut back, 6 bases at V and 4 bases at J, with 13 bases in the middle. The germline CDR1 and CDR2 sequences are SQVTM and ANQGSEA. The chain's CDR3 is CSVRRDLYNEQFF. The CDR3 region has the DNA TGCAGCGTCCGGAGAGACCTATACAATGAGCAGTTCTTC.

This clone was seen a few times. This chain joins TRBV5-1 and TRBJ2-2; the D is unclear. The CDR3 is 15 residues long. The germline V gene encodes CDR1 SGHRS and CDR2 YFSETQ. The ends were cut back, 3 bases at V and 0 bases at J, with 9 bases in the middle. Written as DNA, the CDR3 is TGCGCCAGCAGCTCCCTCGGTACGAACACCGGGGAGCTGTTTTTT. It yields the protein CASSSLGTNTGELFF. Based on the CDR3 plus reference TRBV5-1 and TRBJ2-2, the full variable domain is KAGVTQTPRYLIKTRGQQVTLSCSPISGHRSVSWYQQTPGQGLQFLFEYFSETQRNKGNFPGRFSGRQFSNSRSEMNVSTLELGDSALYLCASSSLGTNTGELFFGEGSRLTVL.

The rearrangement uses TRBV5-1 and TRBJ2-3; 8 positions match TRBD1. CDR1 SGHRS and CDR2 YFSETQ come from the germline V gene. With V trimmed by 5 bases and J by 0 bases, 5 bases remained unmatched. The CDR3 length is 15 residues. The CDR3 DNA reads TGCGCCAGCAGAAAGGGACAGGACAGCACAGATACGCAGTATTTT. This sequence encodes CASRKGQDSTDTQYF.

The CDR3 here is CASSMTGSETQYF. The CDR3, as DNA: TGTGCCAGTAGTATGACAGGGTCTGAGACCCAGTACTTC. The rearrangement links TRBV19 to TRBJ2-5; TRBD1 aligns across 7 bases. With 3 bases clipped from V and 5 bases from J, the junction kept 3 bases outside the gene matches. The germline CDR1 and CDR2 sequences are LNHDA and SQIVND (reference sequence). CDR3 length: 13 residues. Based on the CDR3 plus reference TRBV19 and TRBJ2-5, the full variable domain is DGGITQSPKYLFRKEGQNVTLSCEQNLNHDAMYWYRQDPGQGLRLIYYSQIVNDFQKGDIAEGYSVSREKKESFPLTVTSAQKNPTAFYLCASSMTGSETQYFGPGTRLLVL.

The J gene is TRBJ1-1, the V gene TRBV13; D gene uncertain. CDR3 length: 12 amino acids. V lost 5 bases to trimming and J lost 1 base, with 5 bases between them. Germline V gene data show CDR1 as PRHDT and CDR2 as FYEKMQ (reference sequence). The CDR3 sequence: CASSPRNTEAFF. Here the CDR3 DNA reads TGTGCCAGCAGCCCCCGGAACACTGAAGCTTTCTTT.

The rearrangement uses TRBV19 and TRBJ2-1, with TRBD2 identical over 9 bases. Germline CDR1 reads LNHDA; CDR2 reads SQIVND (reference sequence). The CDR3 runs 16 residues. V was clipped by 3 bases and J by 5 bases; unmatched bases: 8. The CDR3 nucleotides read TGTGCCAGTAGTATCTTGAGCGGGAGGCGTAACAATGAGCAGTTCTTC. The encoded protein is CASSILSGRRNNEQFF.